The T cell receptor (beta chain) under discussion was sequenced for a study of T cells after yellow fever vaccination. Details on this clonotype: Its cognate antigen is unknown.

Conversion of TCR transcripts into cDNA relied on 5'RACE template switching, which added a universal primer site and UMIs. In TCRdb, the 5' RACE reads were re-called with MiXCR into one record per CDR3 protein. The table lists about 430,000 distinct CDR3 sequences, 18% of them singletons. Trimming stripped 7 bases from V and 6 bases from J, with 11 bases between. Germline V gene sequence: CDR1 MNHNY, CDR2 SVGAGI (reference sequence). CDR3 length equals 12 residues. Study-wide results and caveats: The CD4 and CD8 compartments had a small share of their clonotypes in common. Reappearing after the booster were most of the clones from primary vaccination (roughly 96% CD4, approximately 89% CD8). Researchers report a weaker secondary response that nonetheless peaked faster, day 5 versus 15.

V gene TRBV6-6 combines with J gene TRBJ2-3; tentative D call: TRBD2 (5 bases). The receptor was derived from a man between 18 and 35 years old who received the YFV17D yellow fever vaccine. The sample here was PBMCs, taken before the yellow fever booster vaccination. CDR3 loop: CASTLGVDTQYF. In DNA, the CDR3 is TGTGCCAGCACCCTCGGGGTGGATACGCAGTATTTT.